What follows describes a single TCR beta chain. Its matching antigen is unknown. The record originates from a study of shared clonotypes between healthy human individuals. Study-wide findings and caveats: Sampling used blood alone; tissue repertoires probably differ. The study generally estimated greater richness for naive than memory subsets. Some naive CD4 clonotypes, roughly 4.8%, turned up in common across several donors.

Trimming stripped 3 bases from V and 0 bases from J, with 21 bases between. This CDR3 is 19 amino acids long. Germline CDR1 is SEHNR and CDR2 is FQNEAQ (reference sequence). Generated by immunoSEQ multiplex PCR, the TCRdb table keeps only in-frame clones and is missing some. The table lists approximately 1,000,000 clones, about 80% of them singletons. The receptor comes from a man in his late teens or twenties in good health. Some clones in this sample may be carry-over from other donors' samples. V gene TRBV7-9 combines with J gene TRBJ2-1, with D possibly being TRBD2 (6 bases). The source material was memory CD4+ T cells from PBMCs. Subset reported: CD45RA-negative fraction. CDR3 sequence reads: CASSFRAGRGRSSYNEQFF. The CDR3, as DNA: TGTGCCAGCAGCTTCCGGGCCGGGCGGGGTAGAAGCTCCTACAATGAGCAGTTCTTC.